The 18 T cell receptor beta chains reported below all come from one sample, sequenced in a study of blood T cell repertoires in COVID-19. Libraries were prepared by immunoSEQ multiplex PCR; TCRdb keeps only in-frame clonotypes and omits some of them. Among 95,000 to 130,000 clones listed, just over 90% were seen once. The specimen was peripheral blood. These receptors were taken from a human donor with active COVID-19. The donor label of this sample is uncertain.

The chain carries TRBV7-7 and TRBJ2-7, with 9 bases lining up with TRBD1. The CDR3 loop spans 13 amino acids. Per germline, CDR1 SSHAT and CDR2 FNYEAQ (reference sequence). J gave up 5 bases and V 4 bases, and 3 bases lay outside the gene matches. CDR3 bases: TGTGCCAGCAGCTGGGACAGGGTCCACGAGCAGTACTTC. This encodes CASSWDRVHEQYF. Looking up the rest from reference TRBV7-7 and TRBJ2-7 gives the full variable domain: GAGVSQSPRYKVTKRGQDVTLRCDPISSHATLYWYQQALGQGPEFLTYFNYEAQPDKSGLPSDRFSAERPEGSISTLTIQRTEQRDSAMYRCASSWDRVHEQYFGPGTRLTVT.

V usage is TRBV2 and J usage is TRBJ2-1; 7 nucleotides match TRBD2. The CDR3 spans 14 residues. Per germline, CDR1 SNHLY and CDR2 FYNNEI. The trim removed 6 bases at V and 2 bases at J, leaving 4 bases unmatched. This CDR3 is CASRRGGTYNEQFF. The DNA for the CDR3 is TGTGCCAGCAGACGCGGGGGAACCTACAATGAGCAGTTCTTC.

This chain connects TRBV18 to TRBJ1-4; D might be TRBD1 (6 bases). CDR1 is KGHSH, CDR2 LQKENI, per germline. CDR3 length equals 14 residues. V was shortened by 3 bases and J by 5 bases, with 10 bases between the two germline ends. CDR3 sequence (DNA): TGTGCCAGCTCACCGGGACACCTAAATGAAAAACTGTTTTTT. Its translation is CASSPGHLNEKLFF.

The chain uses TRBV5-6 and TRBJ2-1; D gene unclear. The CDR3 spans 11 residues. Germline V gives CDR1 SGHDT, CDR2 YYEEEE. V lost 2 bases to trimming and J lost 5 bases, with 2 bases between them. The CDR3 reads CASSFNNEQFF. The CDR3 DNA follows: TGTGCCAGCAGCTTTAACAATGAGCAGTTCTTC.

This clone has just a few counts. The chain employs TRBV19 and TRBJ2-1; D is perhaps TRBD1 (5 bases). Trimming took off 7 bases at V and 2 bases at J, with 9 bases between the two ends. The length of the CDR3 is 13 residues. Germline V gene lookup returns CDR1 LNHDA and CDR2 SQIVND (reference sequence). The CDR3 nucleotides are TGTGCCAGTAAAACAGGAACCTACAATGAGCAGTTCTTC. Translated, it gives CASKTGTYNEQFF.

J is TRBJ2-3 and V is TRBV12-2; the D call TRBD2 from the table was never checked on the DNA. TRBV12-2 is designated a pseudogene. The CDR3 has 17 amino acids. CDR3 DNA sequence: TGTGCAAGTTGGGTACGAGGGCCCGGAGGGAGCACAGATACGCAGTATTTT. It encodes CASWVRGPGGSTDTQYF.

The rearrangement links TRBV6-5 to TRBJ2-3; tentatively, D is TRBD2 (6 bases). V was trimmed by 4 bases and J by 0 bases, leaving 14 bases between them. The CDR3 is 16 residues long. Germline lookup yields CDR1 MNHEY and CDR2 SVGAGI. CDR3 residues: CASSSWTGLSTDTQYF. The CDR3 bases are TGTGCCAGCAGTTCCTGGACGGGACTCAGCACAGATACGCAGTATTTT.

In DNA form, the CDR3 reads TGTGCCAGCAGTCCCGGGACAGGGAACCACGAGCAGTACTTC. Amino acids: CASSPGTGNHEQYF. The chain joins TRBV6-5 to TRBJ2-7, with 9 nucleotides matching TRBD1. Germline-derived CDR1 and CDR2 are MNHEY and SVGAGI. This CDR3 contains 14 residues. After removal of 5 bases from V and 5 bases from J, the junction contained 7 bases not matched to a gene.

The chain has TRBV7-2 and TRBJ2-7; 8 nucleotides agree with TRBD1. CDR1 is SGHTA, CDR2 FQGNSA, per germline. The ends lost 3 bases at V and 4 bases at J; junction bases unmatched: 8. This CDR3 comprises 15 residues. The CDR3 loop is CASSFGGTGGYEQYF. The CDR3 DNA sequence: TGTGCCAGCAGCTTTGGTGGGACAGGAGGATACGAGCAGTACTTC.

The chain employs TRBV2 and TRBJ1-1; 7 nucleotides align to TRBD1. This CDR3 is 15 amino acids long. Germline CDR1 and CDR2: SNHLY and FYNNEI. V lost 6 bases, J lost 0 bases, and 7 bases stayed unmatched. The CDR3 region is CASRERGQMNTEAFF. The DNA of the CDR3 is TGTGCCAGCAGAGAGAGGGGACAGATGAACACTGAAGCTTTCTTT.

The rearrangement uses TRBV3-1 (or the pseudogene TRBV3-2) and TRBJ1-1; a weak D match, TRBD1 (6 bases). V lost 1 base, J lost 4 bases, and 13 bases lay in between. The CDR3 length is 15 residues. The germline gives CDR1 LGHDT, CDR2 YNNKEL (reference sequence). This CDR3 is CASSQVGGAATEAFF. The CDR3, as DNA: TGTGCCAGCAGCCAAGTTGGGGGCGCAGCCACTGAAGCTTTCTTT.

The V call is TRBV24-1, the J call TRBJ1-5, with a possible D match to TRBD1 (5 bases). Germline CDR1 reads KGHDR; CDR2 reads SFDVKD. V was shortened by 2 bases and J by 1 base, with 26 bases between the two germline ends. The CDR3 loop spans 21 amino acids. Here the CDR3 DNA reads TGTGCCACCAGTGATTATTTGGGGTCATTCCCCCCCCGGGGGAGCAATCAGCCCCAGCATTTT. Protein: CATSDYLGSFPPRGSNQPQHF.

The gene calls are TRBV28 and TRBJ2-2; D might be TRBD2 (5 bases). The V end was cut by 3 bases, the J end by 1 base, with 12 bases between. There are 16 residues in the CDR3. The germline gives CDR1 MDHEN, CDR2 SYDVKM. The CDR3 sequence: CASSLPGLQNTGELFF. DNA of the CDR3: TGTGCCAGCAGTTTGCCCGGACTTCAGAACACCGGGGAGCTGTTTTTT.

The V gene is TRBV11-3, the J gene TRBJ2-3; TRBD1 matches at 8 bases. Germline loops: CDR1 SGHNT, CDR2 YENEEA. The CDR3 length is 15 residues. V was clipped by 5 bases and J by 5 bases; unmatched bases: 9. The DNA of the CDR3 is TGTGCCAGCAGCCCCCGGGGCACAGGGGGAGATACGCAGTATTTT. Translating gives CASSPRGTGGDTQYF. The full variable domain, completed using reference TRBV11-3 and TRBJ2-3, is EAGVVQSPRYKIIEKKQPVAFWCNPISGHNTLYWYLQNLGQGPELLIRYENEEAVDDSQLPKDRFSAERLKGVDSTLKIQPAELGDSAVYLCASSPRGTGGDTQYFGPGTRLTVL.

The chain joins TRBV4-1 to TRBJ2-5, with 12 nucleotides matching TRBD2. V was clipped by 6 bases and J by 5 bases; unmatched bases: 7. Germline V gives CDR1 MGHRA, CDR2 YSYEKL. There are 15 residues in the CDR3. The chain's CDR3 is CASSPSGGAWETQYF. In nucleotides, the CDR3 is TGCGCCAGCAGTCCTAGCGGGGGGGCGTGGGAGACCCAGTACTTC.

This clone was seen a single time. V and J are TRBV9 and TRBJ2-7; TRBD2 matches 8 bases. The germline gives CDR1 SGDLS, CDR2 YYNGEE. The V gene end was trimmed by 3 bases and the J gene end by 2 bases; junction bases not matched to a gene: 4. This CDR3 spans 14 amino acids. CDR3 loop: CASSAGGATYEQYF. The CDR3 nucleotides read TGTGCCAGCAGCGCCGGGGGGGCTACCTACGAGCAGTACTTC. Using reference TRBV9 and TRBJ2-7 for the parts outside the CDR3, the full variable domain is DSGVTQTPKHLITATGQRVTLRCSPRSGDLSVYWYQQSLDQGLQFLIQYYNGEERAKGNILERFSAQQFPDLHSELNLSSLELGDSALYFCASSAGGATYEQYFGPGTRLTVT.

This sequence joins TRBV5-1 and TRBJ1-1, with TRBD1 matching 7 bases. This CDR3 contains 15 residues. In germline, CDR1 is SGHRS, CDR2 YFSETQ. With V trimmed by 4 bases and J by 8 bases, 14 bases remained unmatched. CDR3 sequence: CASSQSTGRRKEAFF. CDR3 DNA: TGCGCCAGCAGCCAATCGACAGGGCGAAGAAAGGAAGCTTTCTTT.

The genes are TRBV5-6 and TRBJ2-5; 7 bases line up with TRBD1. Germline lookup yields CDR1 SGHDT and CDR2 YYEEEE. The CDR3 spans 16 residues. Trimming removed 4 bases from V and 5 bases from J; junction bases left unmatched: 14. CDR3 protein: CASSGTVDPFKETQYF. The CDR3 DNA reads as TGTGCCAGCAGCGGGACAGTAGATCCTTTCAAGGAGACCCAGTACTTC. The whole variable domain, remainder taken from reference TRBV5-6 and TRBJ2-5, is DAGVTQSPTHLIKTRGQQVTLRCSPKSGHDTVSWYQQALGQGPQFIFQYYEEEERQRGNFPDRFSGHQFPNYSSELNVNALLLGDSALYLCASSGTVDPFKETQYFGPGTRLLVL.